Each of the 32 T cell receptor beta chains below was sequenced from the same sample in a study of blood T cells in healthy people across ages. A J-beta primer mix and a sample-barcoded 5' primer were used in a second PCR of roughly 6 to 12 cycles. A single record per CDR3 protein comes from TCRdb applying MiXCR to the 5' RACE reads. The sample includes roughly 1,700,000 distinct CDR3 sequences, 28% of them seen just once. The sequenced sample consisted of blood. The receptors derive from a woman in her twenties or thirties in good health.

This clonotype appeared many times. The chain recombines TRBV5-1 with TRBJ2-3; unclear D gene. Germline loops: CDR1 SGHRS, CDR2 YFSETQ. This CDR3 is built from 13 residues. Trimming pared 0 bases from V and 4 bases from J, leaving 6 bases between. The CDR3 loop is CASSLVGSDTQYF. In DNA, the CDR3 is TGCGCCAGCAGCTTGGTTGGGTCAGATACGCAGTATTTT.

The V and J genes are TRBV3-1 and TRBJ2-1; D uncertain. Germline CDR1 reads LGHDT; CDR2 reads YNNKEL (reference sequence). CDR3 length equals 16 residues. Trimming removed 4 bases at V and 9 bases at J, with 22 bases between. The CDR3 region is CASSLPKTSDRGEQFF. In nucleotides, the CDR3 is TGTGCCAGCAGCCTCCCGAAAACCAGCGATCGAGGTGAGCAGTTCTTC.

This clonotype was seen a handful of times. The chain links TRBV13 to TRBJ1-1; D remains ambiguous. This CDR3 spans 12 amino acids. Germline V gene lookup returns CDR1 PRHDT and CDR2 FYEKMQ (reference sequence). Trimming took off 0 bases at V and 8 bases at J, with 7 bases between the two ends. The CDR3 nucleotides are TGTGCCAGCAGCTTAGGGGATGACGAAGCTTTCTTT. Protein sequence: CASSLGDDEAFF.

This clonotype has a handful of counts. This chain connects TRBV6-5 to TRBJ2-3; maybe TRBD1 (5 bases). Trimming removed 3 bases at V and 4 bases at J, with 8 bases between. Germline CDR1 is MNHEY and CDR2 is SVGAGI. This CDR3 spans 13 amino acids. CDR3 in amino acids: CASSYDRSDTQYF. For the CDR3, the DNA is TGTGCCAGCAGTTATGACAGATCAGATACGCAGTATTTT.

The J gene is TRBJ2-5, the V gene TRBV20-1; 11 bases map to TRBD2. This CDR3 contains 13 residues. The germline CDR1 and CDR2 sequences are DFQATT and SNEGSKA (reference sequence). The trim removed 4 bases at V and 11 bases at J, leaving 9 bases unmatched. The CDR3 nucleotides read TGCAGTGCTACCTCTAGCGGGAGGCCTGAGCAGTACTTC. It is translated as CSATSSGRPEQYF.

This clonotype showed up just a few times. The gene calls are TRBV18 and TRBJ2-6; D uncertain. Germline V CDR1 and CDR2: KGHSH, LQKENI. The CDR3 is made up of 16 amino acids. The V gene lost 3 bases and the J gene lost 0 bases, with 9 bases spanning the gap. CDR3 sequence: CASSPMEPSGANVLTF. CDR3 DNA sequence: TGTGCCAGCTCACCGATGGAGCCCTCTGGGGCCAACGTCCTGACTTTC.

The chain joins TRBV5-1 to TRBJ1-1; the match to TRBD1 covers 10 bases. CDR3 length equals 14 residues. Germline-derived CDR1 and CDR2 are SGHRS and YFSETQ. Trimming cost V 3 bases and J 10 bases; bases outside gene matches: 9. Here the CDR3 reads CASSWGTGAPTAFF. The CDR3 DNA follows: TGCGCCAGCAGCTGGGGGACAGGGGCACCGACAGCTTTCTTT.

This clonotype has a count of ten or more. The chain combines TRBV9 with TRBJ2-1, with 8 bases matching TRBD2. The CDR3 totals 17 residues. Germline lookup yields CDR1 SGDLS and CDR2 YYNGEE. After removal of 3 bases from V and 4 bases from J, the junction contained 12 bases not matched to a gene. The CDR3 protein is CASSAELSGTLYNEQFF. In nucleotides, the CDR3 is TGTGCCAGCAGCGCTGAACTTAGCGGGACCCTATACAATGAGCAGTTCTTC.

This clonotype showed up many times. The rearrangement joins TRBV7-3 to TRBJ2-1; 8 positions agree with TRBD2. The V and J ends lost 2 bases and 3 bases, in that order; junction bases with no gene match: 3. Per the germline V gene, CDR1 is SGHTA and CDR2 is FQGTGA. The CDR3 sequence is 15 residues long. The CDR3 sequence: CASSLDSGVYNEQFF. CDR3 bases: TGTGCCAGCAGCTTAGATAGCGGGGTCTACAATGAGCAGTTCTTC.

This clonotype turned up a few times. The rearrangement links TRBV7-3 to TRBJ2-1; 11 bases line up with TRBD1. This CDR3 has 18 amino acids. Germline values: CDR1 SGHTA, CDR2 FQGTGA. V gave up 1 base and J gave up 5 bases; unmatched junction bases: 10. CDR3 protein: CASSLRRSGTGGNNEQFF. CDR3 DNA: TGTGCCAGCAGCTTAAGGCGGTCCGGGACAGGGGGAAACAATGAGCAGTTCTTC.

This clonotype was counted at least ten times. V gene TRBV29-1 combines with J gene TRBJ2-1; 14 positions agree with TRBD2. This CDR3 is 16 amino acids long. The germline CDR1 and CDR2 sequences are SQVTM and ANQGSEA. V dropped 4 bases and J dropped 9; count of bases not matched to a gene: 11. CDR3: CSVVGTSGSIMGEQFF. The CDR3 DNA reads as TGCAGCGTTGTTGGGACTAGCGGGAGTATAATGGGTGAGCAGTTCTTC.

A note on this clonotype: A junction boundary mismatches the germline segment, possibly from a read error. J is TRBJ2-1 and V is TRBV11-2; D is unresolved. This CDR3 spans 12 amino acids. Looked up from germline, CDR1 is SGHAT and CDR2 is FQNNGV. The CDR3 loop reads CTSSRGENEQFF. CDR3 coding DNA: TGTACCAGCAGTCGAGGAGAGAATGAGCAGTTCTTC.

This chain joins TRBV10-3 and TRBJ2-3; 8 bases map to TRBD2. Trimming removed 4 bases from V and 5 bases from J; junction bases left unmatched: 8. The germline V gene encodes CDR1 ENHRY and CDR2 SYGVKD. CDR3 length: 15 residues. CDR3 DNA sequence: TGTGCCATCAGTGGCGGTAGCGGGAATATAGATACGCAGTATTTT. It yields the protein CAISGGSGNIDTQYF.

Comments on this clonotype: One junction end does not reproduce the germline sequence, and a read error may be involved. The chain uses TRBV4-3 and TRBJ1-2, with 12 nucleotides matching TRBD1. The CDR3 loop spans 16 amino acids. Germline V gene lookup returns CDR1 LGHNA and CDR2 YSLEER. CDR3 in amino acids: CASSPGDRGRSYSYTF. The CDR3 DNA reads as TGCGCCAGCAGCCCAGGGGACAGGGGGCGATCCTATAGCTACACCTTC.

This chain uses TRBV29-1 with TRBJ1-2; D may be TRBD1 (5 bases). Germline V gene sequence: CDR1 SQVTM, CDR2 ANQGSEA. V shed 6 bases and J shed 3 bases, with 11 bases lying between them. The CDR3 covers 12 residues. The CDR3 spells CSVLEQDYGYTF. The CDR3 nucleotides are TGCAGCGTCCTCGAACAGGACTATGGCTACACCTTC.

This clonotype was counted between two and nine times. J is TRBJ2-1 and V is TRBV20-1; no clear D gene. The CDR3 runs to 11 residues. With 1 base removed from V and 8 bases from J, the gap between germline ends came to 6 bases. Germline V gives CDR1 DFQATT, CDR2 SNEGSKA (reference sequence). The CDR3 loop is CSARVGYEQFF. For the CDR3, the DNA is TGCAGTGCTAGAGTAGGCTATGAGCAGTTCTTC.

In its sample, this clonotype was seen a few times. This chain uses TRBV7-2 with TRBJ2-7; D not resolved. The end of the DNA aligns better with TRBJ2-5, so the J call may be wrong. CDR1 SGHTA and CDR2 FQGNSA come from the germline V gene. CDR3 length equals 12 residues. The CDR3: CASSRVVGTQYF. CDR3 in DNA: TGTGCCAGCAGCCGTGTCGTGGGGACCCAGTACTTC.

The chain joins TRBV20-1 to TRBJ2-7, with D possibly being TRBD1 or TRBD2 (5 bases each). Per the germline V gene, CDR1 is DFQATT and CDR2 is SNEGSKA (reference sequence). V lost 3 bases and J 9 bases, leaving 24 bases between the germline ends. The length of the CDR3 is 15 residues. DNA of the CDR3: TGCAGTGCTAGTAGTGGGATGGGGACCCTCTGGGGGCAGTACTTC. Translated: CSASSGMGTLWGQYF.

Points on this clonotype: This may come from a read error, since a much larger clone is one base off. The chain is built from TRBV9 and TRBJ2-1; tentatively, D is TRBD2 (5 bases). The CDR3 has 12 amino acids. Trimming removed 0 bases from V and 10 bases from J, with 8 bases in between. Germline CDR1 reads SGDLS; CDR2 reads YYNGEE. The CDR3 protein is CASSVERGEQFF. Written as DNA, the CDR3 is TGTGCCAGCAGCGTAGAAAGAGGGGAGCAGTTCTTC.

The chain is built from TRBV5-4 and TRBJ2-1; possibly TRBD1 or TRBD2 for D (5 bases each). This CDR3 is 14 amino acids long. Trimming took 1 base from V and 6 from J, leaving 11 bases between them. Germline assignment: CDR1 SGHNT and CDR2 YYREEE (reference sequence). CDR3 region: CASSLRGPLNEQFF. CDR3 DNA: TGTGCCAGCAGCTTGCGGGGCCCTCTCAATGAGCAGTTCTTC.

This clonotype has a count of ten or more. The rearrangement uses TRBV20-1 and TRBJ2-6, with D possibly matching TRBD2 (5 bases). The germline V gene has CDR1 DFQATT and CDR2 SNEGSKA (reference sequence). The CDR3 contains 15 residues. The V gene lost 0 bases and the J gene lost 3 bases, with 9 bases spanning the gap. The DNA of the CDR3 is TGCAGTGCTAGAGATCCGGGAATTGGGGCCAACGTCCTGACTTTC. Translating gives CSARDPGIGANVLTF.

This clonotype was picked up many times. This chain uses TRBV20-1 with TRBJ1-2; perhaps TRBD1 as D (5 bases). V was cut by 7 bases and J by 5 bases, with 11 bases left in between. There are 11 residues in the CDR3. Germline CDR1 and CDR2: DFQATT and SNEGSKA (reference sequence). The CDR3 loop reads CSVWGTYGYTF. In DNA, the CDR3 is TGCAGTGTTTGGGGGACTTATGGCTACACCTTC.

Comment on this clonotype: This could be a read error, since a much larger clone is one nucleotide away. The chain employs TRBV3-1 and TRBJ2-1; a possible D gene is TRBD1 (6 bases). Germline V gene data show CDR1 as LGHDT and CDR2 as YNNKEL (reference sequence). The CDR3 is 17 amino acids. CDR3 in DNA: TGTGCCAACAGCCAACGTCAGGGGCCTTTCTCCTACAATGAGCAGTTCTTC. Protein: CANSQRQGPFSYNEQFF.

The V gene is TRBV5-1, the J gene TRBJ2-4, with 11 bases that match TRBD1. This CDR3 is 14 amino acids long. Germline V lookup: CDR1 SGHRS, CDR2 YFSETQ. V trimming: 3 bases; J trimming: 9 bases; junction bases outside the gene matches: 5. This CDR3 reads CASSSGTGGSIQYF. The CDR3, as DNA: TGCGCCAGCAGCTCCGGGACAGGGGGTAGCATTCAGTACTTC.

The genes are TRBV6-5 and TRBJ2-4; unclear D gene. The DNA matches TRBJ2-7 better at its end, which makes the J call doubtful. The CDR3 is made up of 14 amino acids. CDR1 is MNHEY and CDR2 is SVGAGI in the germline V gene. CDR3: CASARYLGDDEQYF. The CDR3, as DNA: TGTGCCAGCGCCCGCTACCTCGGTGACGACGAGCAGTACTTC.

This chain's CDR3 is CASSQAGRRGAELTQYF. CDR3 bases: TGTGCCAGCAGCCAAGCGGGGAGGAGGGGGGCCGAGTTGACCCAGTACTTC. This chain connects TRBV3-1 to TRBJ2-5, with D perhaps being TRBD1 or TRBD2 (6 bases each). This CDR3 has 17 amino acids. The V end lost 1 base, the J end lost 7 bases, and 22 bases lay between the germline ends. Germline assignment: CDR1 LGHDT and CDR2 YNNKEL (reference sequence).

This clonotype was seen a handful of times. The chain joins TRBV27 to TRBJ2-5; D is ambiguous. V lost 5 bases to trimming and J lost 1 base, with 11 bases between them. There are 14 residues in the CDR3. Per germline, CDR1 MNHEY and CDR2 SMNVEV (reference sequence). CDR3 bases: TGTGCCAGCAGTACCCTATCACTCCAAGAGACCCAGTACTTC. This codes for CASSTLSLQETQYF.

The rearrangement links TRBV3-1 to TRBJ1-1; D not resolved. Germline V gene lookup returns CDR1 LGHDT and CDR2 YNNKEL (reference sequence). CDR3 size: 17 residues. Trimming stripped 0 bases from V and 0 bases from J, with 14 bases between. For the CDR3, the DNA is TGTGCCAGCAGCCAAGATGGTACACCTAATATGAACACTGAAGCTTTCTTT. Translation gives CASSQDGTPNMNTEAFF.

This chain uses TRBV7-9 with TRBJ2-1; D gene uncertain. The V gene's germline CDR1 is SEHNR and CDR2 FQNEAQ (reference sequence). Trimming shortened V by 8 bases and J by 9 bases, and 11 bases separated the two germline ends. There are 11 residues in the CDR3. The CDR3 DNA follows: TGTGCCAGCGAGCAGACAACTGAGCAGTTCTTC. Translation: CASEQTTEQFF. The full variable domain, in which reference TRBV7-9 and TRBJ2-1 provide the parts outside the CDR3, is DTGVSQNPRHKITKRGQNVTFRCDPISEHNRLYWYRQTLGQGPEFLTYFQNEAQLEKSRLLSDRFSAERPKGSFSTLEIQRTEQGDSAMYLCASEQTTEQFFGPGTRLTVL.

This clonotype has just a few counts. V is TRBV5-1 and J is TRBJ2-5; D could derive from TRBD1 or TRBD2 (5 bases each). V gave up 4 bases and J gave up 1 base, with 14 bases separating them. Germline V gene sequence: CDR1 SGHRS, CDR2 YFSETQ. CDR3 length: 15 amino acids. This CDR3 reads CASSRLGRTQETQYF. The CDR3 DNA reads TGCGCCAGCAGCCGCCTGGGACGGACCCAAGAGACCCAGTACTTC.

V and J are TRBV7-6 and TRBJ1-1, with unresolved D. CDR1 is SGHVS and CDR2 is FNYEAQ in the germline V gene. The CDR3 spans 15 residues. V was cut by 5 bases and J by 0 bases, with 13 bases left in between. This CDR3 is CASSPDGEMNTEAFF. CDR3 DNA: TGTGCCAGCAGCCCGGACGGTGAAATGAACACTGAAGCTTTCTTT. Using reference TRBV7-6 and TRBJ1-1 for the parts outside the CDR3, the full variable domain is GAGVSQSPRYKVTKRGQDVALRCDPISGHVSLYWYRQALGQGPEFLTYFNYEAQQDKSGLPNDRFSAERPEGSISTLTIQRTEQRDSAMYRCASSPDGEMNTEAFFGQGTRLTVV.

This clonotype has more than one count but fewer than ten. The chain combines TRBV6-6 with TRBJ1-2; 8 nucleotides align to TRBD1. Trimming removed 0 bases from V and 3 bases from J; junction bases left unmatched: 6. The CDR3 is 16 amino acids. The germline gives CDR1 MNHNY, CDR2 SVGAGI (reference sequence). For the CDR3, the DNA is TGTGCCAGCAGTTACTCGAGTCAGGGACAGGACTATGGCTACACCTTC. This sequence encodes CASSYSSQGQDYGYTF.